This T cell receptor beta chain was sequenced for a study of blood T cell repertoires in COVID-19. On the study more broadly: PBMCs, B-cell-depleted T cells, or T cells were the source of the cDNA or gDNA that made up the material.

The data were produced by immunoSEQ multiplex PCR, yet TCRdb's version contains in-frame clones alone and is incomplete. The table records approximately 60,000 clones, 60% to 80% of them present only once. This CDR3 region has 15 residues. V lost 2 bases and J 3 bases, leaving 11 bases between the germline ends. CDR1 is SGHTA and CDR2 is FQGTGA in the germline V gene. The rearrangement uses TRBV7-3 and TRBJ2-1; possibly TRBD2 for D (5 bases). Source material: peripheral blood. This TCR derives from a man between 60 and 70 years old with acute or convalescent COVID-19. The CDR3 region is CASSLGRDLYNEQFF. CDR3 sequence (DNA): TGTGCCAGCAGCTTAGGACGGGATCTCTACAATGAGCAGTTCTTC. The variable domain in full, completed from reference TRBV7-3 and TRBJ2-1, reads GAGVSQTPSNKVTEKGKYVELRCDPISGHTALYWYRQSLGQGPEFLIYFQGTGAADDSGLPNDRFFAVRPEGSVSTLKIQRTERGDSAVYLCASSLGRDLYNEQFFGPGTRLTVL.